The TCR beta chain under discussion was sequenced for a study of CD8 T cells in ankylosing spondylitis. Whole-study results and caveats: Disease-linked clones were reportedly significantly enriched in matched ankylosing spondylitis synovial fluid. The study identified a TCR beta motif of under 10 highly homologous variants that appeared characteristic of ankylosing spondylitis blood.

Germline lookup yields CDR1 MNHEY and CDR2 SMNVEV (reference sequence). The CDR3 has 15 amino acids. V shed 7 bases and J shed 5 bases, with 15 bases lying between them. In regard to this clonotype: Its antigen is not identified.

Each TCR beta library was made by quantitative 5'-RACE that incorporated molecular barcodes. TCRdb re-analysed the 5' RACE reads in MiXCR, keeping a single row per CDR3 protein. The sample holds 200,000 to 300,000 distinct CDR3 sequences, 8% to 9.5% seen once. This chain connects TRBV27 to TRBJ1-6; tentatively, D is TRBD1 (5 bases). Sample: blood, either unsorted or a sorted T cell fraction (not recorded which). The sequence was obtained from a male donor with ankylosing spondylitis or in good health (not recorded which). In DNA, the CDR3 is TGTGCCAGCAACGAGGGACTAGCAGATAATTCACCCCTCCACTTT. Protein: CASNEGLADNSPLHF.